One sample yielded the 6 T cell receptor beta chains listed below, sequenced in a study of T cell responses to AZD1222 COVID-19 vaccine. Assay used: immunoSEQ multiplex PCR; TCRdb lists only in-frame clones, some missing. There are some 100,000 clones in the sample; around nine tenths occur only once, and roughly 15% lies in the top ten. The input for sequencing was peripheral blood, taken on day 0 of AZD1222 vaccination. The receptors were gathered from an adult in good health.

This sequence joins TRBV27 and TRBJ1-2, with 8 bases fitting TRBD1. This CDR3 has 15 residues. Looked up from germline, CDR1 is MNHEY and CDR2 is SMNVEV (reference sequence). After removal of 5 bases from V and 0 bases from J, the junction contained 5 bases not matched to a gene. The CDR3 region is CASSPGQASNYGYTF. CDR3 nucleotides: TGTGCCAGCAGTCCGGGACAGGCCTCTAACTATGGCTACACCTTC.

The CDR3 is CASNSDREVEAFF. The CDR3 bases are TGTGCCAGCAACTCAGACAGGGAGGTTGAAGCTTTCTTT. The V gene is TRBV2, the J gene TRBJ1-1, with 7 bases matching TRBD1. This CDR3 spans 13 amino acids. Germline-derived CDR1 and CDR2 are SNHLY and FYNNEI. J lost 7 bases, V lost 7 bases, and 9 bases had no gene match.

This clone was counted between two and nine times. The chain couples TRBV19 to TRBJ1-4; 12 bases fit TRBD1. Germline lookup yields CDR1 LNHDA and CDR2 SQIVND (reference sequence). The CDR3 is 18 residues long. Losses at the gene ends were 5 bases for V and 4 bases for J; bases not matched to a gene: 11. The chain's CDR3 is CASSPWGTGGSINEKLFF. Written as DNA, the CDR3 is TGTGCCAGTAGTCCCTGGGGGACAGGGGGCAGTATTAATGAAAAACTGTTTTTT.

J is TRBJ1-1 and V is TRBV6-5; D is unresolved. The CDR3 sequence is 13 residues long. V lost 10 bases, J lost 1 base, and 13 bases lay in between. The germline V gene encodes CDR1 MNHEY and CDR2 SVGAGI. This chain's CDR3 is CATAGFPNTEAFF. Here the CDR3 DNA reads TGTGCCACCGCAGGATTCCCGAACACTGAAGCTTTCTTT.

In its sample, this clone was seen once. The chain recombines TRBV29-1 with TRBJ1-1, with 7 bases aligning to TRBD1. This CDR3 region has 14 residues. Trimming cost V 7 bases and J 1 base; bases outside gene matches: 9. Germline V gives CDR1 SQVTM, CDR2 ANQGSEA. The CDR3 DNA sequence: TGCAGCGCCGAAGCCCCAGGGGGGAACACTGAAGCTTTCTTT. Translated: CSAEAPGGNTEAFF.

The chain uses TRBV29-1 and TRBJ1-2; tentatively, D is TRBD1 (6 bases). The germline V and J ends were trimmed by 7 bases and 12 bases, with 18 bases remaining between them. CDR3 length equals 11 residues. The germline V gene has CDR1 SQVTM and CDR2 ANQGSEA. The CDR3, as DNA: TGCAGCGGGACCGTAGGGGGATCGGACACCTTC. This encodes CSGTVGGSDTF.